These T cell receptor beta chains were read from a single sample in a study of T-cell memory formation after mild COVID-19. TCRdb redid the calling of the 5' RACE reads with MiXCR, one entry per CDR3 protein. In the table there are roughly 130,000 distinct CDR3 sequences, roughly 6% of which are singletons. The sequencing input was PBMCs or a T cell subset sorted from them (not recorded which). The receptors shown here come from an adult woman who had mild COVID-19 (a few samples of this study predate the infection). Cell type and time point are not known. Each CDR3 is given with its conserved first and last residue. The D gene is left open where the match is weak. The size field is filled for only some rows; it gives once, few, many or a size class.

j_gene | len | v_gene | d_gene | abundance | CDR3nt | CDR3aa
TRBJ2-5 | 14 | TRBV20-1 | . | . | TGCAGTGCTAGAGACCCGAAGAAGCAAGAGACCCAGTACTTC | CSARDPKKQETQYF
TRBJ1-1 | 16 | TRBV5-1 | . | . | TGCGCCAGCGGGGGCTTGGCTCGGGGGCAGAACACTGAAGCTTTCTTT | CASGGLARGQNTEAFF
TRBJ1-1 | 12 | TRBV20-1 | . | . | TGCAGTGCTAGTAGGATGGGGATTGAAGCTTTCTTT | CSASRMGIEAFF
TRBJ2-7 | 13 | TRBV6-1 | . | few | TGTGCCAGCAGTGAAGCGTTAAAGAATCCGGGGTACTTC | CASSEALKNPGYF
TRBJ2-7 | 15 | TRBV20-1 | TRBD2 | few | TGCAGTGCTGCCCTAAATGGACTAGCTTCCTACGAGCAGTACTTC | CSAALNGLASYEQYF
TRBJ2-7 | 16 | TRBV18 | . | many | TGTGCCAGCTCACCAATGGGCGGTAGCGCCTCCTACGAGCAGTACTTC | CASSPMGGSASYEQYF
TRBJ1-1 | 19 | TRBV9 | . | . | TGTGCCAGCAGCCCGAAGCCCCCAGTCCGCGGGGTAGTTTACACTGAAGCTTTCTTT | CASSPKPPVRGVVYTEAFF
TRBJ2-5 | 14 | TRBV5-1 | TRBD1 | few | TGCGCCAGCCGAACCGGGACAGGGCAAGAGACCCAGTACTTC | CASRTGTGQETQYF
TRBJ2-7 | 12 | TRBV6-2/TRBV6-3 | . | . | TGTGCCAGCAAGGACCCGACCTACGAGCAGTACTTC | CASKDPTYEQYF
TRBJ2-1 | 14 | TRBV7-2 | TRBD2 | many | TGTGCCAGCAGCCCTTTGACTAGCGGGCGTGAGCAGTTCTTC | CASSPLTSGREQFF
TRBJ2-1 | 12 | TRBV29-1 | . | many | TGCAGCGCCCACACCCCCACGGCTGAGCAGTTCTTC | CSAHTPTAEQFF
TRBJ2-3 | 13 | TRBV11-3 | . | . | TGTGCCAGCAGATCCCCAGGCGGTAATACGCAGTATTTT | CASRSPGGNTQYF
TRBJ2-7 | 15 | TRBV5-1 | . | many | TGCGCCAGCAGCTTGGAGTCACAGGTGAGGTACGAGCAGTACTTC | CASSLESQVRYEQYF
TRBJ2-1 | 15 | TRBV12-3/TRBV12-4 | TRBD2 | many | TGTGCCAGCAGCATCGGGACTAGCAGCTACAATGAGCAGTTCTTC | CASSIGTSSYNEQFF
TRBJ2-3 | 16 | TRBV7-2 | TRBD2 | . | TGTGCCAGCAGCTTAGGTAGCGGGAAAAGGGCAGATACGCAGTATTTT | CASSLGSGKRADTQYF
TRBJ1-5 | 15 | TRBV4-2 | . | many | TGTGCCAGCAGCCAAGAGAGGGCCGAGAATCAGCCCCAGCATTTT | CASSQERAENQPQHF
TRBJ2-5 | 15 | TRBV5-1 | . | few | TGCGCCAGCAGCTTAACGGACAGTTTTACAGAGACCCAGTACTTC | CASSLTDSFTETQYF
TRBJ2-1 | 18 | TRBV12-3/TRBV12-4 | TRBD2 | few | TGTGCCAGCAGTTTTAAGGGGACTAGCGGGAGTCTCCCTCGAGAGCAGTTCTTC | CASSFKGTSGSLPREQFF
TRBJ1-2 | 14 | TRBV3-1 | . | . | TGTGCCAGCAGCCAAGATCAGACGGCCTATGGCTACACCTTC | CASSQDQTAYGYTF
TRBJ1-1 | 14 | TRBV20-1 | TRBD1 | many | TGCAGTGCTAGTCCCGGGACAGGGGACACTGAAGCTTTCTTT | CSASPGTGDTEAFF
TRBJ2-2 | 14 | TRBV5-1 | TRBD1 | many | TGCGCCAGCAGCACCACAGGGGACACCGGGGAGCTGTTTTTT | CASSTTGDTGELFF
TRBJ2-5 | 13 | TRBV7-8 | . | many | TGTGCCAGCAGCCGTAGGGCGGGAGAGACCCAGTACTTC | CASSRRAGETQYF
TRBJ1-1 | 13 | TRBV9 | . | . | TGTGCCAGCAGCGTAACTCGAGGGTCTGAAGCTTTCTTT | CASSVTRGSEAFF
TRBJ2-1 | 15 | TRBV11-2 | TRBD2 | few | TGTGCCAGCAGCTTAGAGGCTAGCGGGTGGGGTGAGCAGTTCTTC | CASSLEASGWGEQFF
TRBJ2-5 | 11 | TRBV12-3/TRBV12-4 | . | many | TGTGCCAGCAGCAAAAAAGAGACCCAGTACTTC | CASSKKETQYF
TRBJ2-5 | 14 | TRBV6-1 | TRBD1 | many | TGTGCCAGCAGGGACAGGGGGCAAGGGGAGACCCAGTACTTC | CASRDRGQGETQYF